This entry features one TCR beta chain sequence. The CDR3 runs to 15 residues. Trimming removed 0 bases from V and 6 bases from J, with 14 bases in between. Germline V lookup: CDR1 SGHTA, CDR2 FQGTGA. The sample originates from a study of PD-L1 blockade in urothelial cancer. For the study at large: As for prior chemotherapy regimens, patients had received 0 to 3. At 6 weeks and at 3 weeks (second dose) after treatment start, blood was analyzed.

Libraries were prepared by immunoSEQ multiplex PCR; TCRdb keeps only in-frame clonotypes and omits some of them. The sample has 55,000 or so clones, around 82% seen once. The source was PBMCs, collected around atezolizumab (anti-PD-L1) treatment. This chain uses TRBV7-3 with TRBJ1-1; unclear D gene. The clonotype comes from a man between 35 and 55 years old with urothelial cancer. In DNA form, the CDR3 reads TGTGCCAGCAGCTTAACAGCCTCGGCGGGCCCTGAAGCTTTCTTT. Amino acids: CASSLTASAGPEAFF.